Listed here is a single TCR beta chain. Its cognate antigen is unknown. Assay: immunoSEQ multiplex PCR; the TCRdb copy retains only in-frame clones and omits some. Of 85,000 to 120,000 clones in the sample, roughly 88% were seen once. The entry originates in a study of T cell responses to AZD1222 COVID-19 vaccine. V was pared by 5 bases and J by 3 bases, with 7 bases of the junction left unmatched. CDR3 length: 14 amino acids. The germline V gene has CDR1 MDHEN and CDR2 SYDVKM. Findings and limits, study-wide: In all cases, repertoires were sampled only after the peak T cell response.

This receptor was identified in an adult who received the AZD1222 COVID-19 vaccine. The sequencing here drew on peripheral blood, taken 28 days after the second AZD1222 dose. V gene TRBV28 combines with J gene TRBJ2-7; 7 bases align to TRBD2. CDR3 sequence: CASSPWRGIYEQYF. The CDR3 region has the DNA TGTGCCAGCAGTCCCTGGCGGGGGATCTACGAGCAGTACTTC.